The clone carrying this T cell receptor beta chain was seen many times. This record belongs to a study of low-dose radiotherapy and immunotherapy resistance in tumors. Study summary: Oral aspirin 300 mg was taken by patients daily for four cycles from cycle 1 day 1.

This sample's time point: before trial treatment. TRAV- and TRBV-specific primers, spanning alpha and beta chains, primed first-strand cDNA. The authors ran 15 to 20 PCR cycles to amplify TCRs with a constant-region primer and V-primer adapter. TCRdb independently ran MiXCR on the reads; one entry per CDR3 protein. The profile shows about 64,000 distinct CDR3 sequences, approximately 26% of them singletons. This TCR was recovered from a male donor with rectosigmoid adenocarcinoma. The specimen was PBMCs, collected before treatment.

The CDR3 nucleotides read TGCAGCGTTGGAGGGTCGACTAGCGGGAGGTACACCGGGGAGCTGTTTTTT. The encoded protein is CSVGGSTSGRYTGELFF. This chain uses TRBV29-1 with TRBJ2-2; 13 bases fit TRBD2. V shed 4 bases and J 3 bases; nucleotides not matched to a gene: 8. This CDR3 spans 17 amino acids. Germline-derived CDR1 and CDR2 are SQVTM and ANQGSEA.